Shown below are 27 T cell receptor beta chains from a single sample sequenced in a study of blood T cell repertoires in COVID-19. Assay: immunoSEQ multiplex PCR; the TCRdb copy retains only in-frame clones and omits some. The repertoire holds approximately 250,000 clones, almost 85% seen once, with approximately 15% in the top ten. The specimen sequenced was PBMCs or T cells enriched from blood (not recorded which). Receptors were obtained from a man aged 40-49 years who had recovered from COVID-19.

This sequence joins TRBV7-2 and TRBJ1-1; TRBD1 aligns across 7 bases. The CDR3 extends over 15 amino acids. The V segment lost 1 base and the J segment 3 bases; nucleotides outside the gene matches: 5. The germline V gene encodes CDR1 SGHTA and CDR2 FQGNSA. The chain's CDR3 is CASSLVGRGDTEAFF. The CDR3 DNA follows: TGTGCCAGCAGCTTAGTGGGCAGGGGGGACACTGAAGCTTTCTTT. The variable domain in full, completed from reference TRBV7-2 and TRBJ1-1, reads GAGVSQSPSNKVTEKGKDVELRCDPISGHTALYWYRQSLGQGLEFLIYFQGNSAPDKSGLPSDRFSAERTGGSVSTLTIQRTQQEDSAVYLCASSLVGRGDTEAFFGQGTRLTVV.

This clone has only a few counts. Other DNA sequences from this sample encode an identical CDR3 as well. The chain uses TRBV6-5 and TRBJ1-1, with D maybe TRBD1 (5 bases). This CDR3 region has 14 residues. Germline V gene data show CDR1 as MNHEY and CDR2 as SVGAGI. V was shortened by 0 bases and J by 3 bases, with 8 bases between the two germline ends. DNA for the CDR3: TGTGCCAGCAGTTACTCGCGGGGGGACACTGAAGCTTTCTTT. This translates into CASSYSRGDTEAFF.

The V call is TRBV7-3, the J call TRBJ2-3; the match to TRBD2 covers 9 bases. The CDR3 is 15 amino acids. Germline values: CDR1 SGHTA, CDR2 FQGTGA. Germline trimming cut 8 bases from V and 5 bases from J; bases unmatched to any gene: 11. The CDR3 here is CASGLAGTWGDTQYF. The CDR3 region has the DNA TGTGCCAGCGGTCTAGCGGGGACTTGGGGAGATACGCAGTATTTT.

The CDR3 loop is CASSRQGYEQFF. CDR3 DNA sequence: TGTGCCAGCAGCAGACAGGGTTATGAGCAGTTCTTC. The rearrangement joins TRBV7-2 to TRBJ2-1, with 7 bases aligning to TRBD1. The length of the CDR3 is 12 residues. The V gene end was trimmed by 5 bases and the J gene end by 8 bases; junction bases not matched to a gene: 3. Germline V gene data show CDR1 as SGHTA and CDR2 as FQGNSA.

V gene TRBV4-3 combines with J gene TRBJ2-5; TRBD1 aligns across 8 bases. V lost 4 bases and J lost 9; bases outside the gene matches: 7. This CDR3 region has 13 residues. CDR1 and CDR2 (germline): LGHNA, YSLEER. The CDR3 region has the DNA TGCGCCAGCAGCCGTTTCAGGGGGCAGGCCCAGTACTTC. Its translation: CASSRFRGQAQYF.

The chain carries TRBV7-8 and TRBJ1-3, with 7 bases lining up with TRBD1. This CDR3 contains 15 residues. Germline V gene sequence: CDR1 SGHVS, CDR2 FQNEAQ. V lost 5 bases, J lost 2 bases, and 6 bases stayed unmatched. In nucleotides, the CDR3 is TGTGCCAGCAGCGCCGGGACAGCCACTGGAAACACCATATATTTT. It translates to CASSAGTATGNTIYF.

J is TRBJ2-1 and V is TRBV11-3, with D tentatively TRBD2 (6 bases). V was cut by 0 bases and J by 9 bases, with 12 bases left in between. The CDR3 is made up of 14 amino acids. CDR1 is SGHNT and CDR2 is YENEEA in the germline V gene. The CDR3 loop is CASSLDRGSSEQFF. CDR3 sequence (DNA): TGTGCCAGCAGCTTAGATCGGGGGTCTAGTGAGCAGTTCTTC.

This chain links TRBV27 with TRBJ1-6; TRBD1 agrees at 7 bases. V shed 5 bases and J 1 base; nucleotides not matched to a gene: 8. The CDR3 consists of 17 residues. Germline V gene data show CDR1 as MNHEY and CDR2 as SMNVEV (reference sequence). This CDR3 reads CASSRRQGQSYNSPLHF. CDR3 nucleotides: TGTGCCAGCAGTCGTCGACAGGGACAGTCCTATAATTCACCCCTCCACTTT.

This clone has just one count. The chain has TRBV3-1 (or the pseudogene TRBV3-2) and TRBJ1-5, with D possibly matching TRBD1 (6 bases). Trimming stripped 4 bases from V and 5 bases from J, with 12 bases between. The CDR3 extends over 14 amino acids. The V gene's germline CDR1 is LGHDT and CDR2 YNNKEL (reference sequence). The CDR3 coding sequence is TGTGCCAGCAGCCCTCTTGGGGGCGATCAGCCCCAGCATTTT. Translation gives CASSPLGGDQPQHF.

The V gene is TRBV5-5, the J gene TRBJ1-1, with 10 bases lining up with TRBD1. The germline CDR1 and CDR2 sequences are SGHKS and YYEKEE (reference sequence). The V segment lost 2 bases and the J segment 3 bases; nucleotides outside the gene matches: 4. The CDR3 has 15 residues. The CDR3 loop reads CASSFGTGVDTEAFF. The CDR3 nucleotides read TGTGCCAGCAGCTTCGGGACAGGGGTCGACACTGAAGCTTTCTTT.

J is TRBJ1-5 and V is TRBV6-6, with a weak D call TRBD1 (5 bases). Germline V gives CDR1 MNHNY, CDR2 SVGAGI (reference sequence). This CDR3 spans 14 amino acids. V was trimmed by 6 bases and J by 4 bases, leaving 13 bases between them. In DNA form, the CDR3 reads TGTGCCAGCAGCCGCCCCGGGACTAATCAGCCCCAGCATTTT. Protein sequence: CASSRPGTNQPQHF.

This clone has just one count. The J gene is TRBJ1-6, the V gene TRBV2; D gene uncertain. V was trimmed by 4 bases and J by 11 bases, leaving 9 bases between them. In germline, CDR1 is SNHLY, CDR2 FYNNEI. The CDR3 is 12 residues long. CDR3 nucleotides: TGTGCCAGCAGTGTGGAGTCTGCACCCCTCCACTTT. Protein product: CASSVESAPLHF. The complete variable domain, with remaining parts taken from reference TRBV2 and TRBJ1-6, reads EPEVTQTPSHQVTQMGQEVILRCVPISNHLYFYWYRQILGQKVEFLVSFYNNEISEKSEIFDDQFSVERPDGSNFTLKIRSTKLEDSAMYFCASSVESAPLHFGNGTRLTVT.

The chain has TRBV14 and TRBJ1-1; TRBD1 is a possible D gene (6 bases). The CDR3 has 19 amino acids. Germline CDR1 reads SGHDN; CDR2 reads FVKESK. V lost 2 bases, J lost 0 bases, and 22 bases lay in between. CDR3 loop: CASSQHLATGHNMNTEAFF. The CDR3 nucleotides read TGTGCCAGCAGCCAACACCTAGCTACAGGGCACAACATGAACACTGAAGCTTTCTTT.

This clone was detected once. This chain links TRBV11-1 with TRBJ2-5; TRBD1 might be the D (5 bases). Per the germline V gene, CDR1 is SGHAT and CDR2 is FQDESV (reference sequence). This CDR3 has 15 amino acids. V shed 0 bases and J shed 5 bases, with 13 bases lying between them. CDR3 sequence: CASSLAGHPGETQYF. In DNA form, the CDR3 reads TGTGCCAGCAGCTTAGCGGGGCACCCTGGGGAGACCCAGTACTTC.

V is TRBV9 and J is TRBJ1-1; 8 bases fit TRBD1. Per germline, CDR1 SGDLS and CDR2 YYNGEE. V lost 4 bases, J lost 3 bases, and 5 bases stayed unmatched. The length of the CDR3 is 14 residues. The CDR3 reads CASSTGQAHTEAFF. For the CDR3, the DNA is TGTGCCAGCAGCACGGGACAGGCGCACACTGAAGCTTTCTTT.

This chain links TRBV7-6 with TRBJ2-2, with D perhaps matching TRBD2 (5 bases). Trimming stripped 0 bases from V and 3 bases from J, with 14 bases between. Germline assignment: CDR1 SGHVS and CDR2 FNYEAQ. The CDR3 is 17 residues long. The CDR3 nucleotides read TGTGCCAGCAGCTTAGCGTGGGCTAGCCGTGACACCGGGGAGCTGTTTTTT. It encodes CASSLAWASRDTGELFF.

This clone was found once. V and J are TRBV27 and TRBJ2-2; 11 nucleotides agree with TRBD2. Germline V gene lookup returns CDR1 MNHEY and CDR2 SMNVEV (reference sequence). The CDR3 spans 15 residues. The J segment lost 4 bases and the V segment lost 6 bases, leaving 4 bases of the junction unmatched. CDR3 nucleotides: TGTGCCAGCAGGCTAGCGGGAGGCCCCACCGGGGAGCTGTTTTTT. Protein: CASRLAGGPTGELFF.

This chain connects TRBV25-1 to TRBJ2-1, with 7 bases fitting TRBD2. CDR3 size: 12 residues. V shed 5 bases, J shed 12 bases, and the junction held 7 bases outside the gene matches. The germline V gene has CDR1 MGHDK and CDR2 SYGVNS. The chain's CDR3 is CASSPRTGGQFF. Written as DNA, the CDR3 is TGTGCCAGCAGTCCGCGAACGGGGGGGCAGTTCTTC.

This sequence joins TRBV3-1 (or the pseudogene TRBV3-2) and TRBJ1-5; no clear D gene. Trimming removed 4 bases from V and 0 bases from J, with 10 bases in between. The germline V gene has CDR1 LGHDT and CDR2 YNNKEL (reference sequence). CDR3 length: 15 residues. The CDR3 bases are TGTGCCAGCAGCCTCGGGGTTTATAGCAATCAGCCCCAGCATTTT. Translating it yields CASSLGVYSNQPQHF.

This clone turned up a few times. The gene calls are TRBV24-1 and TRBJ2-1, with TRBD1 matching over 9 bases. This CDR3 has 14 amino acids. V shed 9 bases, J shed 7 bases, and the junction held 9 bases outside the gene matches. Germline V gene sequence: CDR1 KGHDR, CDR2 SFDVKD. The CDR3 loop reads CATGRGTGKNEQFF. The CDR3 DNA sequence: TGTGCCACCGGTAGGGGGACAGGGAAGAATGAGCAGTTCTTC.

This rearrangement joins TRBV3-1 (or the pseudogene TRBV3-2) to TRBJ1-2, with D possibly matching TRBD1 (5 bases). The CDR3 length is 15 residues. Germline CDR1 and CDR2: LGHDT and YNNKEL (reference sequence). V dropped 3 bases and J dropped 8 bases, with 19 bases sitting between them. CDR3 coding DNA: TGTGCCAGCAGCCAGGACAAGTATCCCCTTCGGGGCTACACCTTC. This gives the protein CASSQDKYPLRGYTF.

The chain links TRBV2 to TRBJ1-2; D is unresolved. V gave up 6 bases and J gave up 4 bases, with 18 bases separating them. Germline CDR1 and CDR2: SNHLY and FYNNEI. The CDR3 has 15 amino acids. The CDR3 nucleotides read TGTGCCAGCAGCGCCGCGGGAGCCCTTGGCTATGGCTACACCTTC. Residues: CASSAAGALGYGYTF.

This chain links TRBV7-2 with TRBJ1-6; D is ambiguous. Trimming took off 3 bases at V and 8 bases at J, with 8 bases between the two ends. The CDR3 length is 13 residues. Germline lookup yields CDR1 SGHTA and CDR2 FQGNSA. The CDR3 here is CASSFDSDSPLHF. In DNA, the CDR3 is TGTGCCAGCAGCTTCGATTCAGATTCACCCCTCCACTTT.

The chain carries TRBV7-9 and TRBJ1-5; D is possibly TRBD1 (6 bases). The length of the CDR3 is 15 residues. Per germline, CDR1 SEHNR and CDR2 FQNEAQ (reference sequence). The V end lost 5 bases, the J end lost 6 bases, and 17 bases lay between the germline ends. The CDR3 DNA follows: TGTGCCAGCAGCGTATCGGAACAGGGCGGTCAGCCCCAGCATTTT. Its translation is CASSVSEQGGQPQHF.

V usage is TRBV28 and J usage is TRBJ1-4, with D possibly matching TRBD1 (6 bases). CDR1 MDHEN and CDR2 SYDVKM come from the germline V gene. Trimming shortened V by 3 bases and J by 3 bases, and 11 bases separated the two germline ends. There are 15 residues in the CDR3. CDR3 residues: CASSFMGAANEKLFF. CDR3 in DNA: TGTGCCAGCAGTTTTATGGGGGCCGCTAATGAAAAACTGTTTTTT.

The V gene is TRBV3-1 (or the pseudogene TRBV3-2), the J gene TRBJ1-3; no clear D. The germline V gene encodes CDR1 LGHDT and CDR2 YNNKEL (reference sequence). The length of the CDR3 is 15 residues. The V gene lost 5 bases and the J gene lost 6 bases, with 17 bases spanning the gap. CDR3 sequence: CASSFYGPAANTIYF. Written as DNA, the CDR3 is TGTGCCAGCAGCTTTTATGGCCCCGCGGCAAACACCATATATTTT.

The chain is built from TRBV5-8 and TRBJ1-1; no clear D. In germline, CDR1 is SGHTS, CDR2 YDEGEE. The V end lost 0 bases, the J end lost 4 bases, and 13 bases lay between the germline ends. The CDR3 is 15 amino acids. CDR3 amino acids: CASSLGRRGSTEAFF. In DNA, the CDR3 is TGTGCCAGCAGCTTGGGGCGGCGCGGGTCCACTGAAGCTTTCTTT. The complete variable domain, with remaining parts taken from reference TRBV5-8 and TRBJ1-1, reads EAGVTQSPTHLIKTRGQQATLRCSPISGHTSVYWYQQALGLGLQFLLWYDEGEERNRGNFPPRFSGRQFPNYSSELNVNALELEDSALYLCASSLGRRGSTEAFFGQGTRLTVV.